These 12 T cell receptor beta chains were all obtained from the same sample, sequenced in a study of cytomegalovirus exposure and HLA in healthy donors (dated by TCRdb to 2015 to 2018). Library preparation employed the immunoSEQ multiplex PCR assay. The multiplex PCR relied on a mix of 60 forward primers for TCR Vbeta segments and 13 reverse primers for TCR Jbeta segments. The table was pulled from immuneACCESS by TCRdb, which kept in-frame rearrangements only. Such tables lose some clones; where checked, under half of the loss comes from unresolved V genes, and the rest has no known cause. The sample records 100,000 to 150,000 clones, roughly 80% of which are singletons. 1.5% of the sample is taken by the ten largest. The specimen sequenced was PBMCs. Source of these receptors: a man in his forties in good health and CMV-seronegative.

The genes are TRBV10-3 and TRBJ2-1; TRBD1 agrees at 8 bases. The germline V gene encodes CDR1 ENHRY and CDR2 SYGVKD. The CDR3 runs to 17 residues. V dropped 2 bases and J dropped 0; count of bases not matched to a gene: 6. The CDR3 sequence: CAISEPGQASSYNEQFF. CDR3 in DNA: TGTGCCATCAGTGAGCCGGGACAGGCCAGCTCCTACAATGAGCAGTTCTTC.

This clone showed up just once. The chain joins TRBV2 to TRBJ1-2, with D tentatively TRBD1 (6 bases). V lost 6 bases to trimming and J lost 6 bases, with 14 bases between them. Germline V gene data show CDR1 as SNHLY and CDR2 as FYNNEI. CDR3 size: 13 residues. The CDR3 region is CASSEGQWDGYTF. The CDR3 DNA sequence: TGTGCCAGCAGCGAGGGACAATGGGATGGCTACACCTTC.

The chain couples TRBV7-3 to TRBJ2-2, with 9 bases fitting TRBD2. This CDR3 region has 16 residues. Germline V gene data show CDR1 as SGHTA and CDR2 as FQGTGA. Trimming removed 2 bases from V and 0 bases from J; junction bases left unmatched: 1. The CDR3 protein is CASSLSSGANTGELFF. For the CDR3, the DNA is TGTGCCAGCAGCTTATCTAGCGGGGCGAACACCGGGGAGCTGTTTTTT.

Only a few counts were recorded for this clone. This chain uses TRBV6-1 with TRBJ2-7; no definite D call. V lost 3 bases to trimming and J lost 1 base, with 4 bases between them. Germline values: CDR1 MNHNS, CDR2 SASEGT. This CDR3 spans 12 amino acids. This CDR3 reads CASSDLSYEQYF. The CDR3 nucleotides read TGTGCCAGCAGTGACCTTTCCTACGAGCAGTACTTC.

V usage is TRBV19 and J usage is TRBJ1-1, with TRBD1 matching 7 bases. Germline V gene lookup returns CDR1 LNHDA and CDR2 SQIVND (reference sequence). This CDR3 is 16 amino acids long. The J segment lost 1 base and the V segment lost 2 bases, leaving 7 bases of the junction unmatched. The CDR3, as DNA: TGTGCCAGTAGTATAACCAGGGGGGTAAGGAACACTGAAGCTTTCTTT. It specifies CASSITRGVRNTEAFF.

The J gene is TRBJ2-3, the V gene TRBV18, with a weak D call TRBD1 (5 bases). Trimming took off 1 base at V and 9 bases at J, with 14 bases between the two ends. The CDR3 covers 14 residues. From germline, CDR1 is KGHSH and CDR2 LQKENI. CDR3 bases: TGTGCCAGCTCACCACTAGGGGATAGAGAAACGCAGTATTTT. Translation: CASSPLGDRETQYF.

The sample holds one count of this clone. J is TRBJ2-7 and V is TRBV19, with TRBD1 as a possible D gene (6 bases). The CDR3 consists of 16 residues. Germline CDR1 LNHDA, CDR2 SQIVND (reference sequence). V lost 4 bases, J lost 5 bases, and 21 bases lay in between. The CDR3 reads CASSKVPQGTRNEQYF. The CDR3 region has the DNA TGTGCCAGTAGTAAGGTCCCCCAGGGGACGAGAAACGAGCAGTACTTC.

The chain combines TRBV10-3 with TRBJ1-2, with 12 positions matching TRBD1. The germline V gene has CDR1 ENHRY and CDR2 SYGVKD. V lost 9 bases, J lost 5 bases, and 4 bases stayed unmatched. The CDR3 sequence is 13 residues long. Written as DNA, the CDR3 is TGTGCCATTGGGACAGGGGGCGGGTATGGCTACACCTTC. It translates to CAIGTGGGYGYTF.

V and J are TRBV6-1 and TRBJ2-7, with 9 bases that match TRBD1. V was pared by 6 bases and J by 9 bases, with 12 bases of the junction left unmatched. CDR3 length: 14 amino acids. Germline CDR1 reads MNHNS; CDR2 reads SASEGT. CDR3: CASRDRDRALGQYF. The CDR3, as DNA: TGTGCCAGCAGAGATAGGGACAGGGCCCTCGGGCAGTACTTC.

This clone occurred once. V and J are TRBV11-2 and TRBJ2-7, with D perhaps TRBD1 (6 bases). Germline lookup yields CDR1 SGHAT and CDR2 FQNNGV. Trimming took 1 base from V and 0 from J, leaving 10 bases between them. The CDR3 contains 15 residues. The CDR3 region has the DNA TGTGCCAGCAGCTTAGGCCAGGGGAGCTCCTACGAGCAGTACTTC. This encodes CASSLGQGSSYEQYF.

This chain connects TRBV29-1 to TRBJ2-5; D possibly corresponds to TRBD2 (6 bases). The germline gives CDR1 SQVTM, CDR2 ANQGSEA. The CDR3 length is 15 residues. With 2 bases removed from V and 2 bases from J, the gap between germline ends came to 15 bases. CDR3 sequence (DNA): TGCAGCGTTGAAATGGAGGGATGGCTACAAGAGACCCAGTACTTC. This sequence encodes CSVEMEGWLQETQYF.

This chain connects TRBV5-1 to TRBJ2-7; 15 bases match TRBD2. This CDR3 spans 15 amino acids. J was trimmed by 3 bases and V by 4 bases; bases with no gene match: 2. The germline gives CDR1 SGHRS, CDR2 YFSETQ. CDR3 coding DNA: TGCGCCAGCAGCGGGGGACTAGCGGGGGGCTACGAGCAGTACTTC. This gives the protein CASSGGLAGGYEQYF.